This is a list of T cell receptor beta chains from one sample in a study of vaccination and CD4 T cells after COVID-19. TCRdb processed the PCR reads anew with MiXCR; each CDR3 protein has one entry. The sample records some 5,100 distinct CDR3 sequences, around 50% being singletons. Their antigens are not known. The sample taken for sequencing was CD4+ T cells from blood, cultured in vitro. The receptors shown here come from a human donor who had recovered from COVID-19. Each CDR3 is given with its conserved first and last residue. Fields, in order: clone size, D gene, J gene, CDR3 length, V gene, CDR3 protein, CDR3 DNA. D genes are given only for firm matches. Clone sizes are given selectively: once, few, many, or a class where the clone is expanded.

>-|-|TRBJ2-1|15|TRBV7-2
CASTQGGGLNNEQFF
TGTGCCAGCACCCAAGGAGGGGGGCTCAACAATGAGCAGTTCTTC
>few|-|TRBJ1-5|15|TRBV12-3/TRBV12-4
CASSFNGSPNQPQHF
TGTGCCAGCAGTTTTAACGGCAGCCCCAATCAGCCCCAGCATTTT
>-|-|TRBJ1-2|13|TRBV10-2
CASSRDPIYGYTF
TGCGCCAGCAGTCGGGATCCGATCTATGGCTACACCTTC
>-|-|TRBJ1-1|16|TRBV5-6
CASSGGGFWENTEAFF
TGTGCCAGCAGCGGGGGTGGTTTCTGGGAGAACACTGAAGCTTTCTTT
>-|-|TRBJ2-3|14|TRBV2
CASTGWGVTDTQYF
TGTGCCAGCACTGGTTGGGGGGTCACAGATACGCAGTATTTT
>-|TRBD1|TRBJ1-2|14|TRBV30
CACLGQGKNYGYTF
TGTGCCTGCTTGGGACAGGGGAAGAACTATGGCTACACCTTC
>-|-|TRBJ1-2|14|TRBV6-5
CASSYSQGNYGYTF
TGTGCCAGCAGTTACTCGCAGGGTAACTATGGCTACACCTTC
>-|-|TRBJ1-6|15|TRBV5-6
CASSLAGAAGSPLHF
TGTGCCAGCAGCTTGGCGGGGGCCGCCGGGTCACCCCTCCACTTT
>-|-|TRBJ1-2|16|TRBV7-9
CASTLSPGQNNYGYTF
TGCGCCAGCACCTTAAGTCCGGGACAAAATAACTATGGCTACACCTTC
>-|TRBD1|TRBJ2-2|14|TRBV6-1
CASPGTALAGELFF
TGTGCCAGCCCGGGGACAGCTCTAGCCGGGGAGCTGTTTTTT
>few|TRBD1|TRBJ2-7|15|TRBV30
CAWKSMGQPPDEQYF
TGTGCCTGGAAGAGCATGGGACAGCCCCCCGACGAGCAGTACTTC
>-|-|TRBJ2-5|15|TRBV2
CASSEGRGLRETQYF
TGTGCCAGCAGTGAGGGGCGGGGACTCAGAGAGACCCAGTACTTC
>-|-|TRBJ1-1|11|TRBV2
CAEGGGTEAFF
TGCGCTGAGGGGGGTGGGACTGAAGCTTTCTTT
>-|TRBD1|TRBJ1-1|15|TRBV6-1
CASRSGTGDNTEAFF
TGTGCCAGCAGATCCGGGACAGGGGATAACACTGAAGCTTTCTTT
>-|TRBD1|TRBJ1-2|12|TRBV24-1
CATSDDRAGYTF
TGTGCCACCAGTGACGACAGGGCTGGCTACACCTTC
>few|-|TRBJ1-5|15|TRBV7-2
CASRPTALSNQPQHF
TGTGCCAGCAGGCCGACAGCCCTTAGCAATCAGCCCCAGCATTTT
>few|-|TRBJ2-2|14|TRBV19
CASSTGTPNGELFF
TGTGCCAGTTCCACGGGGACCCCGAACGGGGAGCTGTTTTTT
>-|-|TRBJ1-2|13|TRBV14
CASSQDRGYGYTF
TGTGCCAGCAGCCAAGACAGAGGATATGGCTACACCTTC
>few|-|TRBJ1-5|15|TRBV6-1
CASSAQSGSNQPQHF
TGTGCCAGCAGCGCGCAAAGCGGTAGCAATCAGCCCCAGCATTTT
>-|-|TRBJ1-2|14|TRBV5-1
CASSPGGTEYGYTF
TGCGCCAGCAGCCCTGGCGGGACGGAATATGGCTACACCTTC
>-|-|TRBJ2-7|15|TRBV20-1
CSARDYSLISYEQYF
TGCAGTGCTAGAGATTATTCCCTCATCTCCTACGAGCAGTACTTC
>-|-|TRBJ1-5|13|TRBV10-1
CASSESEDQPQHF
TGCGCCAGCAGTGAGTCTGAAGATCAGCCCCAGCATTTT
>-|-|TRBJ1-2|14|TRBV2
CASKGVREAYGYTF
TGTGCCAGCAAAGGGGTGAGGGAGGCCTATGGCTACACCTTC
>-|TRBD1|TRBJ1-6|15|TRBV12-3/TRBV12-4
CASSLGETGPSPLHF
TGTGCCAGCAGTTTGGGGGAGACAGGGCCCTCACCCCTCCACTTT
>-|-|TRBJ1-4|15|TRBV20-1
CSARPPADIDEKLFF
TGCAGTGCTAGGCCCCCCGCTGACATCGATGAAAAACTGTTTTTT
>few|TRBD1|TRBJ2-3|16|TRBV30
CAWINPGQGNPDTQYF
TGTGCCTGGATAAATCCGGGACAGGGGAATCCAGATACGCAGTATTTT
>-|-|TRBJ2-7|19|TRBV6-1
CASSGFGGKRGWQVYEQYF
TGTGCCAGCAGTGGTTTTGGGGGGAAGAGGGGTTGGCAAGTCTACGAGCAGTACTTC
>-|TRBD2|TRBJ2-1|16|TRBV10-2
CASRRTSGGPYNEQFF
TGCGCCAGCAGAAGGACTAGCGGGGGTCCCTACAATGAGCAGTTCTTC
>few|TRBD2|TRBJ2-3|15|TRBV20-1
CSGVSGGAGTDTQYF
TGCAGTGGGGTTAGCGGGGGGGCAGGCACAGATACGCAGTATTTT